The 5 T cell receptor beta chains below come from one sample, sequenced in a study of a mutant IDH1 vaccine in newly diagnosed glioma. Time point in this sample: week 47, end of study. With topical imiquimod, each dose of the vaccine consisted of 300 ug of mutant IDH1 20-mer peptide. The assay was immunoSEQ multiplex PCR, and TCRdb's table has in-frame clones only and misses some. The sample records over 30,000 clones, over 75% being singletons. Which antigens these TCRs recognize remains unknown. The material was PBMCs, obtained from a glioma patient whose treatment included an IDH1 peptide vaccine. These TCRs come from a middle-aged woman with glioma.

V is TRBV19 and J is TRBJ2-7; 9 bases map to TRBD1. Per the germline V gene, CDR1 is LNHDA and CDR2 is SQIVND (reference sequence). The CDR3 sequence is 15 residues long. Trimming cost V 1 base and J 3 bases; bases outside gene matches: 4. The CDR3, as DNA: TGTGCCAGTAGTATAGGGACAGGGGATGGCTACGAGCAGTACTTC. It translates to CASSIGTGDGYEQYF.

J is TRBJ1-6 and V is TRBV30; no reliable D call. V shed 0 bases and J shed 4 bases, with 10 bases lying between them. Germline V gives CDR1 GTSNPN, CDR2 SVGIG (reference sequence). The CDR3 sequence is 15 residues long. In nucleotides, the CDR3 is TGTGCCTGGAGTGTACTCGGGGTTTATAATTCACCCCTCCACTTT. This encodes CAWSVLGVYNSPLHF.

The chain recombines TRBV4-3 with TRBJ1-2, with 9 bases lining up with TRBD1. CDR1 is LGHNA, CDR2 YSLEER, per germline. Unmatched junction bases numbered 4, after V lost 0 bases and J lost 5 bases. This CDR3 has 15 residues. CDR3 nucleotides: TGCGCCAGCAGCCAAGAGGCGACAGGGGGATATGGCTACACCTTC. Protein product: CASSQEATGGYGYTF.

The rearrangement links TRBV19 to TRBJ1-1, with 12 bases aligning to TRBD1. The CDR3 is 17 amino acids. V lost 2 bases to trimming and J lost 5 bases; unmatched junction nucleotides: 9. CDR1 LNHDA and CDR2 SQIVND come from the germline V gene (reference sequence). Written as DNA, the CDR3 is TGTGCCAGTAGTATACTTCTCGGGACAGGGGGCGATACTGAAGCTTTCTTT. Translating gives CASSILLGTGGDTEAFF.

The chain combines TRBV2 with TRBJ2-3; D assignment may be TRBD1 or TRBD2 (6 bases each). V was shortened by 10 bases and J by 3 bases, with 14 bases between the two germline ends. There are 13 residues in the CDR3. CDR1 is SNHLY and CDR2 is FYNNEI in the germline V gene. Written as DNA, the CDR3 is TGTGCCACCCAAAGGGGGGCAACAGATACGCAGTATTTT. It codes for CATQRGATDTQYF.